Presented here are 18 T cell receptor beta chains from one specimen sequenced in a study of blood T cell repertoires in COVID-19. Profiling relied on immunoSEQ multiplex PCR, and the TCRdb table lists in-frame clones only, not all of them. The table has roughly 80,000 clones, more than 75% seen once; the top ten hold about 15%. The sequenced material came from peripheral blood. These receptors all come from a woman in her seventies with acute or convalescent COVID-19.

J is TRBJ1-5 and V is TRBV5-1; possibly TRBD1 for D (6 bases). In germline, CDR1 is SGHRS, CDR2 YFSETQ. There are 13 residues in the CDR3. V shed 5 bases and J shed 4 bases, with 10 bases lying between them. The CDR3 sequence: CASSWTVNQPQHF. CDR3 nucleotides: TGCGCCAGCAGTTGGACAGTGAATCAGCCCCAGCATTTT. The entire variable domain, with the rest obtained from reference TRBV5-1 and TRBJ1-5, is as follows: KAGVTQTPRYLIKTRGQQVTLSCSPISGHRSVSWYQQTPGQGLQFLFEYFSETQRNKGNFPGRFSGRQFSNSRSEMNVSTLELGDSALYLCASSWTVNQPQHFGDGTRLSIL.

CDR3 bases: TGTGCCAGCAGTATGACAGAGAACACTGAAGCTTTCTTT. Protein sequence: CASSMTENTEAFF. J is TRBJ1-1 and V is TRBV2, with a possible D match to TRBD1 (5 bases). Germline V CDR1 and CDR2: SNHLY, FYNNEI. Trimming cost V 5 bases and J 1 base, with 8 bases left between them. This CDR3 contains 13 residues.

This chain uses TRBV27 with TRBJ2-7; TRBD1 matches 7 bases. V shed 4 bases and J 7 bases; nucleotides not matched to a gene: 10. The CDR3 consists of 14 residues. Germline assignment: CDR1 MNHEY and CDR2 SMNVEV (reference sequence). CDR3 bases: TGTGCCAGCAGTTCCGCACAACAGGGGATGGAGCAGTACGTC. Translation gives CASSSAQQGMEQYV.

The chain joins TRBV6-1 to TRBJ1-2, with D unclear. V dropped 1 base and J dropped 4 bases, with 7 bases sitting between them. CDR3 length: 13 residues. Looked up from germline, CDR1 is MNHNS and CDR2 is SASEGT. CDR3: CASSEGSVYGYTF. The CDR3 DNA reads TGTGCCAGCAGTGAAGGCAGCGTCTATGGCTACACCTTC.

The chain employs TRBV18 and TRBJ1-2; 7 nucleotides agree with TRBD1. Germline V lookup: CDR1 KGHSH, CDR2 LQKENI. With V trimmed by 4 bases and J by 0 bases, 5 bases remained unmatched. CDR3 length equals 15 residues. DNA of the CDR3: TGTGCCAGCTCACTCGGGACAGAAGCTAACTATGGCTACACCTTC. Its translation is CASSLGTEANYGYTF. Using reference TRBV18 and TRBJ1-2 for the parts outside the CDR3, the full variable domain is NAGVMQNPRHLVRRRGQEARLRCSPMKGHSHVYWYRQLPEEGLKFMVYLQKENIIDESGMPKERFSAEFPKEGPSILRIQQVVRGDSAAYFCASSLGTEANYGYTFGSGTRLTVV.

The chain couples TRBV5-4 to TRBJ2-3; 7 nucleotides align to TRBD1. With V trimmed by 4 bases and J by 2 bases, 7 bases remained unmatched. This CDR3 comprises 15 residues. CDR1 is SGHNT, CDR2 YYREEE, per germline (reference sequence). This chain's CDR3 is CASSPGGRDTDTQYF. CDR3 DNA: TGTGCCAGCAGCCCAGGGGGACGGGACACAGATACGCAGTATTTT.

This clone was observed at least ten times. The chain uses TRBV5-1 and TRBJ2-1, with 11 bases aligning to TRBD1. CDR3 length: 14 amino acids. V was pared by 5 bases and J by 7 bases, with 5 bases of the junction left unmatched. CDR1 and CDR2 (germline): SGHRS, YFSETQ. The CDR3 DNA sequence: TGCGCCAGCAGGGAGGGACAGGGGGAGAATGAGCAGTTCTTC. The encoded protein is CASREGQGENEQFF. Supplemented by reference TRBV5-1 and TRBJ2-1, the full variable domain reads KAGVTQTPRYLIKTRGQQVTLSCSPISGHRSVSWYQQTPGQGLQFLFEYFSETQRNKGNFPGRFSGRQFSNSRSEMNVSTLELGDSALYLCASREGQGENEQFFGPGTRLTVL.

This rearrangement joins TRBV2 to TRBJ1-1, with 10 nucleotides matching TRBD1. Germline CDR1 SNHLY, CDR2 FYNNEI. There are 14 residues in the CDR3. The V gene end was trimmed by 2 bases and the J gene end by 4 bases; junction bases not matched to a gene: 1. As DNA, the CDR3 is TGTGCCAGCAGTGAAAGGACAGGGGGCACTGAAGCTTTCTTT. This encodes CASSERTGGTEAFF.

The CDR3 DNA reads TGTGCCAGTAGTTGGGACAGGGAACCCGCTGAAGCTTTCTTT. Its translation is CASSWDREPAEAFF. The rearrangement joins TRBV19 to TRBJ1-1, with 9 bases fitting TRBD1. Germline values: CDR1 LNHDA, CDR2 SQIVND (reference sequence). V lost 5 bases and J lost 6; bases outside the gene matches: 7. This CDR3 region has 14 residues.

This chain connects TRBV27 to TRBJ1-2, with 8 bases that match TRBD1. This CDR3 has 16 amino acids. J gave up 8 bases and V 4 bases, and 15 bases lay outside the gene matches. Germline V gene sequence: CDR1 MNHEY, CDR2 SMNVEV (reference sequence). Written as DNA, the CDR3 is TGTGCCAGCAGTTCACTATACGGGACAGGCCCATCAGGCTACACCTTC. It is translated as CASSSLYGTGPSGYTF.

The chain combines TRBV5-1 with TRBJ1-4, with D possibly matching TRBD1 (5 bases). Germline CDR1 is SGHRS and CDR2 is YFSETQ. The germline V and J ends were trimmed by 4 bases and 0 bases, with 7 bases remaining between them. The CDR3 covers 14 residues. The CDR3 is CASSQTATNEKLFF. In DNA, the CDR3 is TGCGCCAGCAGCCAGACAGCAACTAATGAAAAACTGTTTTTT.

The CDR3 region has the DNA TGCAGTGCTCGGGGGGAAGAGACCCAGTACTTC. It is translated as CSARGEETQYF. The V and J genes are TRBV20-1 and TRBJ2-5; TRBD2 agrees at 7 bases. The germline gives CDR1 DFQATT, CDR2 SNEGSKA (reference sequence). This CDR3 contains 11 residues. V was clipped by 5 bases and J by 3 bases; unmatched bases: 0.

This chain uses TRBV30 with TRBJ2-1, with 12 bases aligning to TRBD2. The CDR3 has 15 residues. Per germline, CDR1 GTSNPN and CDR2 SVGIG (reference sequence). With V trimmed by 5 bases and J by 5 bases, 7 bases remained unmatched. The CDR3 region is CAWRPSGRANNEQFF. The CDR3 DNA reads as TGTGCCTGGCGCCCTAGCGGGAGGGCGAACAATGAGCAGTTCTTC.

The rearrangement links TRBV2 to TRBJ2-1; D is unclear. The CDR3 consists of 14 residues. The germline V gene encodes CDR1 SNHLY and CDR2 FYNNEI. The V and J ends lost 7 bases and 4 bases respectively, with 14 bases between them. The CDR3 DNA is TGTGCCAGCAATTTACTCCCCATTTACAATGAGCAGTTCTTC. Residues: CASNLLPIYNEQFF.

J is TRBJ1-1 and V is TRBV7-9; 9 bases match TRBD1. Germline values: CDR1 SEHNR, CDR2 FQNEAQ (reference sequence). This CDR3 is built from 17 residues. Unmatched junction bases numbered 11, after V lost 5 bases and J lost 1 base. The chain's CDR3 is CASSPIPGQGSNTEAFF. DNA of the CDR3: TGTGCCAGCAGCCCTATTCCGGGACAGGGCTCGAACACTGAAGCTTTCTTT.

This chain connects TRBV28 to TRBJ2-1; 11 positions match TRBD2. The CDR3 is made up of 14 amino acids. The germline V gene encodes CDR1 MDHEN and CDR2 SYDVKM. V dropped 9 bases and J dropped 7; count of bases not matched to a gene: 8. The CDR3 DNA reads TGTGCCAGGCCAACTAGCGGGGGCGAAAATGAGCAGTTCTTC. Amino acid sequence: CARPTSGGENEQFF. Full variable domain (remainder filled in from reference TRBV28 and TRBJ2-1): DVKVTQSSRYLVKRTGEKVFLECVQDMDHENMFWYRQDPGLGLRLIYFSYDVKMKEKGDIPEGYSVSREKKERFSLILESASTNQTSMYLCARPTSGGENEQFFGPGTRLTVL.

The chain couples TRBV5-6 to TRBJ2-3, with 7 bases lining up with TRBD1. CDR1 is SGHDT and CDR2 is YYEEEE in the germline V gene. CDR3 length equals 15 residues. V lost 2 bases to trimming and J lost 3 bases; unmatched junction nucleotides: 6. The CDR3 loop is CASSFTGALTDTQYF. In DNA, the CDR3 is TGTGCCAGCAGCTTTACAGGGGCCCTGACAGATACGCAGTATTTT.

The chain has TRBV7-2 and TRBJ2-3; 7 bases are shared with TRBD2. Germline-derived CDR1 and CDR2 are SGHTA and FQGNSA. This CDR3 spans 15 amino acids. With 1 base clipped from V and 4 bases from J, the junction kept 5 bases outside the gene matches. The CDR3 sequence: CASSLESGASDTQYF. For the CDR3, the DNA is TGTGCCAGCAGCTTAGAGAGCGGGGCCTCAGATACGCAGTATTTT.